This entry describes one TCR beta chain. Original processing notes: How many nucleated cells were present was estimated from reference gene primer amplification. Here immunoSEQ multiplex PCR was the method, and the copy in TCRdb shows in-frame clones only, minus some. V, J and clone size are taken as reported in that table, and D and trimming were inferred from the DNA itself. The sample yields about 90,000 clones, over 70% seen once. V was pared by 4 bases and J by 5 bases, with 2 bases of the junction left unmatched. The CDR3 spans 15 residues. Per the germline V gene, CDR1 is LNHDA and CDR2 is SQIVND (reference sequence). The data are from a study of blood T cell repertoires in COVID-19. Study-wide background: Material from acute and convalescent COVID-19 was sourced from the United States, Italy and Spain. The analysed material was cDNA or gDNA that came from T cells, B-cell-depleted T cells, or PBMCs.

This receptor was taken from an elderly man with active or convalescent COVID-19. The chain combines TRBV19 with TRBJ2-1; 13 bases are a match to TRBD2. The specimen was peripheral blood. The DNA for the CDR3 is TGTGCCAGTAGTAGAGGGACTAGCGGGGACAATGAGCAGTTCTTC. Translation gives CASSRGTSGDNEQFF.